Listed below are T cell receptor beta chains from one sample, sequenced in a study of PD-L1 blockade in urothelial cancer. Assay: immunoSEQ multiplex PCR; the TCRdb copy retains only in-frame clones and omits some. The sample includes about 81,000 clones, about 82% of them seen just once. Sequenced material: PBMCs, taken around atezolizumab (anti-PD-L1) treatment. These receptor sequences come from a man in his forties with urothelial cancer. CDR3s include the opening cysteine and the closing phenylalanine or tryptophan. The order of the fields is V gene, D gene, clone size, J gene, CDR3 DNA, CDR3 protein. D genes are given only for firm matches. Clone size appears in some rows only: once, few, many, or a class for an expanded clone.

TRBV4-3	-	-	TRBJ2-2	TGCGCCAGCAGCCAAGAGAGGAACACCGGGGAGCTGTTTTTT	CASSQERNTGELFF
TRBV30	-	-	TRBJ1-2	TGTGCCTGGAGTAGGGAGGGAATCCCCTATGGCTACACCTTC	CAWSREGIPYGYTF
TRBV7-9	TRBD2	-	TRBJ2-3	TGTGCCAGCAGCCCCCCGTGGCGGGAGCTTAGCACAGATACGCAGTATTTT	CASSPPWRELSTDTQYF
TRBV6-6	-	-	TRBJ1-2	TGTGCCAGCAGTTACCCGGCGGGGGGAGACTATGGCTACACCTTC	CASSYPAGGDYGYTF
TRBV28	TRBD1	once	TRBJ1-4	TGTGCCAGCAGTTTAGCCCACATGACAGGGGTTGGCGAAAAACTGTTTTTT	CASSLAHMTGVGEKLFF
TRBV6-6	-	once	TRBJ1-5	TGTGCCAGCAGGGCGACCGGGGGGAATCAGCCCCAGCATTTT	CASRATGGNQPQHF
TRBV6-5	-	-	TRBJ2-4	TGTGCCAGCAGTTACGTGGGAGGCATTCAGTACTTC	CASSYVGGIQYF
TRBV11-2	-	-	TRBJ1-2	TGTGCCAGCAGCTCCATAAGACACTACTATGGCTACACCTTC	CASSSIRHYYGYTF
TRBV28	TRBD1	-	TRBJ1-2	TGTGCCAGCAGAGGGACAGCAGAGTATGGCTACACCTTC	CASRGTAEYGYTF
TRBV2	-	few	TRBJ2-1	TGTGCCAGCAGTCTCGAGGAGAGCTCCTACAATGAGCAGTTCTTC	CASSLEESSYNEQFF
TRBV30	-	-	TRBJ2-7	TGTGCCTGGGGTCGGGGATACGAGCAGTACTTC	CAWGRGYEQYF
TRBV5-5	-	-	TRBJ2-2	TGTGCCAGCAGCTTTTATGCGGAGGTCACCGGGGAGCTGTTTTTT	CASSFYAEVTGELFF
TRBV19	-	once	TRBJ1-2	TGTGCCAGTAGTGAGCGGCTGGGAGGCTACACCTTC	CASSERLGGYTF
TRBV7-2	-	once	TRBJ2-2	TGTGCCAGCAGCCGCGGTGGGGCAAGCACCGGGGAGCTGTTTTTT	CASSRGGASTGELFF
TRBV29-1	-	-	TRBJ2-2	TGCAGCGCGACCCTTTATAGCGGTCGGGAGCTGTTTTTT	CSATLYSGRELFF
TRBV19	TRBD1	-	TRBJ2-7	TGTGCCACCGCAGGGACAGGGATGTACGAGCAGTACTTC	CATAGTGMYEQYF
TRBV28	TRBD1	-	TRBJ2-7	TGTGCCAGCCGACAGGGTATTTACGAGCAGTACTTC	CASRQGIYEQYF
TRBV10-3	TRBD2	-	TRBJ2-2	TGTGCCATCACTAGAAGCGGGGGGGGGAACACCGGGGAGCTGTTTTTT	CAITRSGGGNTGELFF
TRBV5-6	TRBD1	-	TRBJ1-1	TGTGCCAGCAGCCCGACAGGGACCACTGAAGCTTTCTTT	CASSPTGTTEAFF
TRBV14	-	-	TRBJ1-4	TGTGCCAGCAGCCGCCGAGGCTCGCTAGGAGGTGAAAAACTGTTTTTT	CASSRRGSLGGEKLFF
TRBV4-1	-	-	TRBJ2-2	TGCGCCAGCAGCTACAAGTCAGTACCCAACACCGGGGAGCTGTTTTTT	CASSYKSVPNTGELFF
TRBV11-3	TRBD1	-	TRBJ2-3	TGTGCCAGCAGCTTACACAGGGGGACGCAGTATTTT	CASSLHRGTQYF
TRBV27	TRBD2	-	TRBJ2-1	TGTGCCAGCAGTTTCCCTCCCGGGACTAGCGGGATAAATGAGCAGTTCTTC	CASSFPPGTSGINEQFF
TRBV19	-	once	TRBJ1-1	TGTGCCAGTAGTATCTCAGAGGGAGCAATGAACACTGAAGCTTTCTTT	CASSISEGAMNTEAFF
TRBV28	TRBD2	-	TRBJ2-1	TGTGCCAGCAGTCCATGGCGGGGGACGGGAGACAATGAGCAGTTCTTC	CASSPWRGTGDNEQFF
TRBV10-2	-	once	TRBJ1-5	TGCGCCAGCAGTGAGCGAGGGAGGGAGCCCCAGCATTTT	CASSERGREPQHF
TRBV28	-	-	TRBJ2-1	TGTGCCAGCAGTTTAGGATCTAGGTACGTCGAGCAGTTCTTC	CASSLGSRYVEQFF
TRBV28	-	-	TRBJ1-1	TGTGCCAGCAGGTTCACAGGGAAAGCTTTCTTT	CASRFTGKAFF
TRBV5-4	TRBD1	-	TRBJ2-7	TGTGCCAGCAGCTTGGGACAGGGGTCGGAGCAGTACTTC	CASSLGQGSEQYF
TRBV7-9	-	-	TRBJ2-7	TGTGCCAGCAGCTTACCAGGGGCCTACGAGCAGTACTTC	CASSLPGAYEQYF
TRBV4-3	-	-	TRBJ2-1	TGCGCCAGCAGCCAGGATACTACTACCGCCTACAATGAGCAGTTCTTC	CASSQDTTTAYNEQFF
TRBV5-1	-	-	TRBJ1-3	TGCGCCAGCAGCTTCTATTCGCAGGGGTCTGGAAACACCATATATTTT	CASSFYSQGSGNTIYF
TRBV30	-	-	TRBJ1-3	TGTGCCTGGAGTGTCCCCCTCGCCTACTCTGGAAACACCATATATTTT	CAWSVPLAYSGNTIYF
TRBV18	TRBD1	-	TRBJ1-5	TGTGCCAGCTCACCAACGACAGGGAGAAGGCAGCCCCAGCATTTT	CASSPTTGRRQPQHF
TRBV10-2	-	-	TRBJ1-5	TGCGCCAGCAGTGAAGGAGGGGTCGATCAGCCCCAGCATTTT	CASSEGGVDQPQHF
TRBV18	TRBD2	-	TRBJ2-1	TGTGCCAGCTCAGAGGCTAGCGGTTACAATGAGCAGTTCTTC	CASSEASGYNEQFF
TRBV28	-	-	TRBJ2-4	TGTGCCAGCAGTTTGTCGGCAGGGCAAGACAAAAACATTCAGTACTTC	CASSLSAGQDKNIQYF
TRBV28	-	few	TRBJ2-1	TGTGCCAGCAGTTTAAGGGAGGTTTCCAACAATGAGCAGTTCTTC	CASSLREVSNNEQFF
TRBV5-1	-	-	TRBJ2-3	TGCGCCAGCAGCTTGGCCATACGAGCGGGAGATACGCAGTATTTT	CASSLAIRAGDTQYF
TRBV4-1	TRBD2	-	TRBJ2-7	TGCGCCAGCAGCCAGGCCGGGACTAGCGGCTACGAGCAGTACTTC	CASSQAGTSGYEQYF
TRBV30	TRBD1	-	TRBJ1-2	TGTGCCTGGAGGGCTCGGGTCCAGGGGGCTAACTATGGCTACACCTTC	CAWRARVQGANYGYTF
TRBV5-5	TRBD1	-	TRBJ2-7	TGTGCCAGCAGCTTGACGGGACAGGGATCCTACGAGCAGTACTTC	CASSLTGQGSYEQYF
TRBV2	-	-	TRBJ2-3	TGTGCCAGCAGTGAAGGCGGGGCCTCCACAGATACGCAGTATTTT	CASSEGGASTDTQYF
TRBV13	-	once	TRBJ2-5	TGTGCCAGCAGCCTCCGGACAGCCCAAGAGACCCAGTACTTC	CASSLRTAQETQYF
TRBV13	TRBD2	-	TRBJ2-1	TGTGCCAGCAGCCCCCCACTAGCGGGCAAGACCAATGAGCAGTTCTTC	CASSPPLAGKTNEQFF
TRBV28	-	-	TRBJ1-1	TGTGCCAGCAGTTCGGGAGTCACTGAAGCTTTCTTT	CASSSGVTEAFF
TRBV11-2	TRBD1	-	TRBJ1-2	TGTGCCAGCAGCTCCCCCAGGGACAGTGGGGGGAACTATGGCTACACCTTC	CASSSPRDSGGNYGYTF
TRBV19	-	-	TRBJ1-1	TGTGCCAGTAGTAGAGGGCGCGTCACTGAAGCTTTCTTT	CASSRGRVTEAFF
TRBV4-3	-	-	TRBJ2-7	TGCGCCAGCAGCCAAGATATCATGAGCTACGAGCAGTACTTC	CASSQDIMSYEQYF
TRBV5-1	TRBD2	-	TRBJ2-7	TGCGCCAGCAGCTTTGGAGAGCGGGAGGCCGAGCAGTACTTC	CASSFGEREAEQYF
TRBV28	TRBD1	-	TRBJ1-2	TGTGCCAGCAGTTTGGAGCAGGGGGGTTACACCTTC	CASSLEQGGYTF
TRBV6-5	-	-	TRBJ1-2	TGTGCCAGCAGTAAAAGTAGTCCGATCTATGGCTACACCTTC	CASSKSSPIYGYTF
TRBV28	TRBD2	-	TRBJ2-3	TGTGCCTCGTCGGGGGGGAACCCCCGGGATACGCAGTATTTT	CASSGGNPRDTQYF
TRBV5-4	-	once	TRBJ2-7	TGTGCCAGCAGCGTACCGGGACTCCGACCCTACGAGCAGTACTTC	CASSVPGLRPYEQYF